Sequencing of this T cell receptor beta chain was carried out in a study of blood T cells in healthy people across ages. Notes on the study in general: The diversity estimates, figures obtained from one million T cells, were considered underestimates. Unsorted PBMC input precluded a conclusive naive versus antigen-experienced comparison.

The CDR3 extends over 15 amino acids. Trimming pared 1 base from V and 2 bases from J, leaving 11 bases between. The germline gives CDR1 SEHNR, CDR2 FQNEAQ (reference sequence). In the case of this clonotype: Its antigen remains unidentified.

Every participating donor contributed roughly 11 milliliters of peripheral blood through a draw. Through a sample-barcoded 5' primer and a J-beta primer mix, a second PCR was run for about 6 to 11 cycles. One entry per CDR3 protein results from TCRdb running MiXCR on the 5' RACE reads. This table has about 570,000 distinct CDR3 sequences, 25% to 30% appearing once. This receptor was taken from a woman in her 70s in good health. Sequenced sample: blood. The rearrangement uses TRBV7-9 and TRBJ1-1; D gene ambiguous. The CDR3 DNA is TGTGCCAGCAGCTTAGGTTCCGCCCGTAACACTGAAGCTTTCTTT. As protein: CASSLGSARNTEAFF.